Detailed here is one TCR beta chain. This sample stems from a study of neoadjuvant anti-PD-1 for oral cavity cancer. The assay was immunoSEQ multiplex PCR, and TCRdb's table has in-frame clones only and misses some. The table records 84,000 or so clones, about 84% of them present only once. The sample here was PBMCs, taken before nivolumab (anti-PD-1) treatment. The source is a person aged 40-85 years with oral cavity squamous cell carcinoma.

The CDR3 sequence: CASSTQGRGYTF. The CDR3 coding sequence is TGTGCCAGCAGTACACAGGGTCGGGGCTACACCTTC. This chain uses TRBV28 with TRBJ1-2, with D possibly matching TRBD1 (6 bases). From germline, CDR1 is MDHEN and CDR2 SYDVKM. The CDR3 consists of 12 residues. Trimming removed 5 bases at V and 8 bases at J, with 12 bases between.